This T cell receptor beta chain was recorded in a study of T cells after yellow fever vaccination. Synthesis of TCR cDNA relied on 5'RACE template switching, which attached a universal primer site and UMIs. MiXCR, run by TCRdb on the 5' RACE reads, gives a single entry per CDR3 protein. This sample yields about 340,000 distinct CDR3 sequences, of which 8.7% are seen a single time; approximately 18% belongs to the top ten. This clonotype appeared a few times. Its antigen is unidentified. Broader study findings: Abundant contaminating clonotypes from the bulk population could appear in FACS-sorted repertoires. Shared CD4/CD8 clonotypes were a small share, likely from convergent recombination.

The sequence was collected from a man aged 18 to 29 who received the YFV17D yellow fever vaccine. Specimen: PBMCs, collected on the day of the first yellow fever vaccination.

The chain's CDR3 is CASSNGQGTGELFF. In DNA, the CDR3 is TGCGCCAGCAGCAACGGACAGGGAACCGGGGAGCTGTTTTTT. The chain couples TRBV4-3 to TRBJ2-2; 8 bases fit TRBD1. V lost 5 bases to trimming and J lost 5 bases; unmatched junction nucleotides: 4. Germline V gene lookup returns CDR1 LGHNA and CDR2 YSLEER. This CDR3 is 14 amino acids long.